Listed here are 8 T cell receptor beta chains from one sample, sequenced in a study of blood T cells in healthy people across ages. A sample-barcoded 5' primer and a J-beta primer mix were used in a second PCR of roughly 6 to 11 cycles. One entry per CDR3 protein results from TCRdb running MiXCR on the 5' RACE reads. The repertoire consists of hundreds of thousands of distinct CDR3 sequences, with 55% to 75% occurring once and the leading ten covering about 20%. The material sequenced was blood. These receptors were taken from a man younger than 45 in good health.

As concerns this clonotype: Possible read error: a much larger clone is one base away. The chain couples TRBV4-2 to TRBJ1-1; a weak D match, TRBD1 (6 bases). Germline V gene lookup returns CDR1 LGHNA and CDR2 YNFKEQ. The CDR3 length is 14 residues. The CDR3 DNA reads TGTGCCGGCAGCCAAGATGGGGACATGGCTGAAGCTTTCTTT. Translation gives CAGSQDGDMAEAFF.

The J gene is TRBJ2-4, the V gene TRBV4-3; D possibly matches TRBD1 or TRBD2 (5 bases each). The CDR3 contains 15 residues. The V end lost 0 bases, the J end lost 8 bases, and 14 bases lay between the germline ends. Germline V CDR1 and CDR2: LGHNA, YSLEER. CDR3 nucleotide sequence: TGCGCCAGCAGCCAAGATCCAGGGAGCTCGGACATTCAGTACTTC. Translated, it gives CASSQDPGSSDIQYF.

The CDR3 DNA sequence: TGTGCCAGCAGTTTAGACGGGCACCGTCAGCCCCAGCATTTT. Amino acid sequence: CASSLDGHRQPQHF. This sequence joins TRBV12-3 or TRBV12-4 and TRBJ1-5; no clear D gene. Trimming pared 1 base from V and 6 bases from J, leaving 10 bases between. This CDR3 is 14 amino acids long.

This clonotype was detected a few times. The chain links TRBV7-2 to TRBJ2-7; a weak D match, TRBD1 (6 bases). Germline assignment: CDR1 SGHTA and CDR2 FQGNSA. The CDR3 has 17 residues. Trimming cost V 1 base and J 1 base, with 17 bases left between them. CDR3 in DNA: TGTGCCAGCAGCTTAGGATTGGTCAGGACAGCATCCTACGAGCAGTACTTC. The encoded protein is CASSLGLVRTASYEQYF.

In its sample, this clonotype was seen a few times. The V and J genes are TRBV28 and TRBJ1-2, with 8 bases matching TRBD1. Trimming removed 3 bases from V and 7 bases from J; junction bases left unmatched: 4. The CDR3 covers 13 residues. Germline values: CDR1 MDHEN, CDR2 SYDVKM. The CDR3 region has the DNA TGTGCCAGCAGTTTTTCAGGGGGCAGTGGCTACACCTTC. This sequence encodes CASSFSGGSGYTF.

V is TRBV6-5 and J is TRBJ2-4; 10 nucleotides align to TRBD1. TRBJ2-7 matches the DNA end more closely, so the J call is doubtful. This CDR3 has 15 residues. CDR1 and CDR2 from the germline V gene are MNHEY and SVGAGI. The CDR3 here is CASSSPGQGTDEQYF. The CDR3 DNA is TGTGCCAGCAGTTCCCCGGGACAGGGGACCGACGAGCAGTACTTC.

CDR3 DNA: TGCGCCAGCAGCAATGGACAGGGGGCATCTAATGAAAAACTGTTTTTT. Translating it yields CASSNGQGASNEKLFF. The chain links TRBV5-1 to TRBJ1-4; 11 bases are a match to TRBD1. The CDR3 has 16 amino acids. The germline gives CDR1 SGHRS, CDR2 YFSETQ. J gave up 3 bases and V 4 bases, and 5 bases lay outside the gene matches.

V gene TRBV12-3 or TRBV12-4 combines with J gene TRBJ2-1, with a possible D match to TRBD1 (5 bases). The CDR3 runs 10 residues. V was pared by 8 bases and J by 10 bases, with 9 bases between. Here the CDR3 reads CASGPGEQFF. The CDR3 nucleotides read TGTGCCAGCGGGCCAGGGGAGCAGTTCTTC.